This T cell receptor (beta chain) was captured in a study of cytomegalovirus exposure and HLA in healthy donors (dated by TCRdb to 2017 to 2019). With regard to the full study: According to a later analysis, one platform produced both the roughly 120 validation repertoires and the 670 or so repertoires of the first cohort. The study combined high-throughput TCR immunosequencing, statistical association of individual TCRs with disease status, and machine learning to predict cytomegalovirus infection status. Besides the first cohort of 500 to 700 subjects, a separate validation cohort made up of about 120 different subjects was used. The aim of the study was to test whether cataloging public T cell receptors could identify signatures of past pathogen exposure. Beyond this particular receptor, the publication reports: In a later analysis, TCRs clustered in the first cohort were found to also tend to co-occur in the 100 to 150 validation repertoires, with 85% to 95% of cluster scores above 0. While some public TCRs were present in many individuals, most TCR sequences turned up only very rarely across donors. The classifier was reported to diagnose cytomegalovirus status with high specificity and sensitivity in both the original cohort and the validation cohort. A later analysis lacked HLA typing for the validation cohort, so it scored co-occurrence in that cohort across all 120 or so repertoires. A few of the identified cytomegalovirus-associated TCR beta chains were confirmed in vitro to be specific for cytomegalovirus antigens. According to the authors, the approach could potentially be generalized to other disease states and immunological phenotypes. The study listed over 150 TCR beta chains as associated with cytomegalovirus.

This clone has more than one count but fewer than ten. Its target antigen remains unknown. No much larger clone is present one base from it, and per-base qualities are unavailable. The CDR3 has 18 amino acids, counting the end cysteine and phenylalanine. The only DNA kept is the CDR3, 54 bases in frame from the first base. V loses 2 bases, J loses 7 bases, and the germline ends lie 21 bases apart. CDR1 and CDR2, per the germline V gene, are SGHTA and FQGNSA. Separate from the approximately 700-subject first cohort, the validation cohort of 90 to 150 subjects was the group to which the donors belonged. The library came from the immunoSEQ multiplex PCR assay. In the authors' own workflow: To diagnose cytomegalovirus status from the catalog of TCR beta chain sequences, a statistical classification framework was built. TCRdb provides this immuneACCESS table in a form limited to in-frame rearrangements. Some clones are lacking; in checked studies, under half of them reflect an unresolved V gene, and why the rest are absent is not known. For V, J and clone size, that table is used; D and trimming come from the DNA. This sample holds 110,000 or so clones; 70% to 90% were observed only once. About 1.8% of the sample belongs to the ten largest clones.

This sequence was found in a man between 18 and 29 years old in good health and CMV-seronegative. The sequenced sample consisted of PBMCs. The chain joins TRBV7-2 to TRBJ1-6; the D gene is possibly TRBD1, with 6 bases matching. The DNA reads TGTGCCAGCAGCTTAAATACAGGGCCCCTTGGTCGGAATTCACCCCTCCACTTT. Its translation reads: CASSLNTGPLGRNSPLHF.